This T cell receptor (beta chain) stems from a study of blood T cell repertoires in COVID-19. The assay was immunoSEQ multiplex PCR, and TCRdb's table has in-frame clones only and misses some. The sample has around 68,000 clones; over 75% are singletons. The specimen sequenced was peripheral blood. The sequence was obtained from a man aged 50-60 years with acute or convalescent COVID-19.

For the CDR3, the DNA is TGTGCCAGCAGTTTGATGACTAGCGGGAGAAATACGCAGTATTTT. It is translated as CASSLMTSGRNTQYF. The chain uses TRBV28 and TRBJ2-3; 12 nucleotides agree with TRBD2. The J segment lost 7 bases and the V segment lost 3 bases, leaving 5 bases of the junction unmatched. Germline V gene lookup returns CDR1 MDHEN and CDR2 SYDVKM. This CDR3 has 15 amino acids.